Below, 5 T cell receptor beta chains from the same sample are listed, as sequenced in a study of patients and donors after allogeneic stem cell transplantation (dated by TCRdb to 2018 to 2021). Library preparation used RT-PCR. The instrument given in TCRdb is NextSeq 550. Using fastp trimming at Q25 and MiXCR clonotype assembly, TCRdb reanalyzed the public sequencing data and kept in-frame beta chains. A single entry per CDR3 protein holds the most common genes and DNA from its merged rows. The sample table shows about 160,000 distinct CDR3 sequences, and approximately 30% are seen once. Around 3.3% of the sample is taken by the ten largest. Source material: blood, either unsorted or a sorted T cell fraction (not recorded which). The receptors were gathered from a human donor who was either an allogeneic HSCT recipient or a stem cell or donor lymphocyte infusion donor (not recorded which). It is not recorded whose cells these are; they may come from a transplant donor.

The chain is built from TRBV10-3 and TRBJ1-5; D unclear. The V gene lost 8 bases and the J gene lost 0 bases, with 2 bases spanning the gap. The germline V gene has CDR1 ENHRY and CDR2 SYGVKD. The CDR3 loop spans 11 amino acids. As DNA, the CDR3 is TGTGCCATCGGTAGCAATCAGCCCCAGCATTTT. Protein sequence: CAIGSNQPQHF.

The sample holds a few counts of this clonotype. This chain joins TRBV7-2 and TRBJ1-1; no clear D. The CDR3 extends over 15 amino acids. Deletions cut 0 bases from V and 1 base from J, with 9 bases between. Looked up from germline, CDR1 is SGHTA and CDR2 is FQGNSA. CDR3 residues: CASSLAFGTNTEAFF. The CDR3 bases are TGTGCCAGCAGCTTAGCGTTCGGCACGAACACTGAAGCTTTCTTT. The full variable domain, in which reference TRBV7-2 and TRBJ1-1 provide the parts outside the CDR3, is GAGVSQSPSNKVTEKGKDVELRCDPISGHTALYWYRQSLGQGLEFLIYFQGNSAPDKSGLPSDRFSAERTGGSVSTLTIQRTQQEDSAVYLCASSLAFGTNTEAFFGQGTRLTVV.

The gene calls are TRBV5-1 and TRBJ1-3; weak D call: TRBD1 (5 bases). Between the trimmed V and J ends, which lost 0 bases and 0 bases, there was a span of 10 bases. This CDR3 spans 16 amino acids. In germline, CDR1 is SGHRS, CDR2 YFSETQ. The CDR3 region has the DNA TGCGCCAGCAGCTTGGAGCAGGGCCTCTCTGGAAACACCATATATTTT. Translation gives CASSLEQGLSGNTIYF.

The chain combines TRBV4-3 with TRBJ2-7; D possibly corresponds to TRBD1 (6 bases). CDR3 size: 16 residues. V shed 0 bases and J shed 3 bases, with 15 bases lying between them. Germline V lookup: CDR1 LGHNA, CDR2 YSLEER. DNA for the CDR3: TGCGCCAGCAGCCAAGATACAGGGCCCTTGGGCTACGAGCAGTACTTC. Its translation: CASSQDTGPLGYEQYF.

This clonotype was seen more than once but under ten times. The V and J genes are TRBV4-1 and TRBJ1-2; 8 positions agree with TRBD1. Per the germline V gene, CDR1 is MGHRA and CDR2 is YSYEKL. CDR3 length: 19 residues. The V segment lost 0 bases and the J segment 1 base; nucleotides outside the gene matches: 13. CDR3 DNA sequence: TGCGCCAGCAGCCAAGAGTCGACGGACAGGGATCCTGATAACTATGGCTACACCTTC. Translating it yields CASSQESTDRDPDNYGYTF.